This TCR beta chain was observed in a study of post-analysis software for immune sequencing data. The germline V and J ends were trimmed by 3 bases and 5 bases, with 17 bases remaining between them. Germline values: CDR1 DFQATT, CDR2 SNEGSKA (reference sequence). The length of the CDR3 is 15 residues. Overall study results and limits: Patients had higher frequencies than controls of a handful of TRBV segments, including TRBV5-6, TRBV5-1 and TRBV20-1. For normalized Chao1 diversity, multiple sclerosis patients scored significantly lower than controls did.

A remark on this clonotype: Its specificity is unknown.

cDNA libraries for TCR beta contained unique molecular identifiers. Each CDR3 protein gets one entry after TCRdb re-called the PCR reads with MiXCR. Of about 500,000 distinct CDR3 sequences in the sample, approximately 46% were seen once. V usage is TRBV20-1 and J usage is TRBJ1-5; no definite D call. This sequence originates from a girl aged 10 to 17 with multiple sclerosis. Sample: blood. CDR3 residues: CSARPHIVDDQPQHF. The CDR3 region has the DNA TGCAGTGCTAGGCCACATATAGTAGACGATCAGCCCCAGCATTTT.